This T cell receptor (beta chain) is drawn from a study of blood T cell repertoires in COVID-19 (dated by TCRdb to between 2020 and 2021). For the wider study: Collaborator samples came from the United States, Italy and Spain and covered acute and convalescent phases of COVID-19. The prospective study material was composed of cDNA or gDNA derived from T cells, B-cell-depleted T cells, or PBMCs. Deeply sampled blood TCRbeta repertoires from subjects exposed to, actively infected with, or recovered from COVID-19 were included in the dataset. The repertoires were released in a freely available public database meant as a resource for research on the immune response to SARS-CoV-2. Samples came from the ongoing ImmuneRACE study (first 160 participants) plus 1,254 subjects from 6 global collaborators. A de-identified subject ID, COVID-19 status, age in years and sex were almost always included in the sample metadata. Where HLA class I and class II types were available, the types were taken from metadata supplied by the sample provider, not from assay-based typing. Points the paper makes about the study in general: Clinical and demographic metadata were provided uncurated, with the amount varying by source and participant.

To note about this clone: It has no known antigen specificity. No base qualities exist here, and no much larger clone lies one base off it.

The immunoSEQ Assay, a bias-controlled multiplex PCR, was used to amplify TCRbeta CDR3 regions from genomic DNA. In the original analysis: Within the assay, amplification of reference gene primers was used to estimate how many nucleated cells each sample contained. Sequence reads were collapsed and filtered to measure the absolute abundance of every unique TCRbeta CDR3 rearrangement. For each sample, productive Simpson clonality was calculated as the square root of Simpson's diversity index across productive rearrangements. TCRdb took over this immuneACCESS table, retaining in-frame rearrangements with V and J assigned. Such tables are incomplete; in checked studies, under half of the missing clones stem from an unresolved V gene, and the remainder is unexplained. For V, J and clone size, that table is used; D and trimming come from the DNA. This sample holds 25,000 to 35,000 clones; 89% were observed only once. Clones ranked in the top ten supply about a tenth of the sample.

Whole blood was collected in K2EDTA tubes by collaborating institutions according to the institutions' own protocols. For TCRbeta analysis, collaborators shipped samples in one of three forms: frozen whole blood, isolated PBMCs, or DNA extracted from either of those sample types. The receptor was derived from a human donor in a cohort sampled during active COVID-19. Sequenced sample: peripheral blood.

CDR3 sequence: CASSQGRDNEKLFF. At the DNA level, the sequence is TGCGCCAGCAGTCAAGGACGGGATAATGAAAAACTGTTTTTT. Rearrangement joined TRBV23-1 to TRBJ1-4; the D gene cannot be resolved reliably. TRBV23-1 is sorted into the ORF group, with uncertain function. At the junction V is shortened by 2 bases and J by 4 bases, with 8 bases in between. The CDR3 runs 14 amino acids, cysteine and phenylalanine included. Only the CDR3 part of the read is kept: 42 bases, read in frame from the first base.